Presented here are 30 T cell receptor beta chains from one specimen sequenced in a study of response to subunit inactivated influenza vaccine. TCRdb re-called the RT-PCR reads with MiXCR, one entry per CDR3 protein. The data show about 540,000 distinct CDR3 sequences, around 13% seen once. The sample consisted of PBMCs from blood, taken 12 days after vaccination. The receptor set was obtained from a middle-aged man who received an inactivated influenza vaccine.

This clonotype was seen many times. The chain employs TRBV5-1 and TRBJ2-2; TRBD1 might be the D (6 bases). Germline CDR1 SGHRS, CDR2 YFSETQ. There are 15 residues in the CDR3. Trimming stripped 0 bases from V and 4 bases from J, with 10 bases between. The CDR3 reads CASSLVQGPTGELFF. The CDR3 region has the DNA TGCGCCAGCAGCTTGGTACAGGGCCCCACCGGGGAGCTGTTTTTT.

There are a few counts of this clonotype. The gene calls are TRBV6-2 or TRBV6-3 and TRBJ2-1, with TRBD1 matching 9 bases. CDR3 size: 15 residues. CDR1 is MNHEY, CDR2 SVGEGT, per germline. V lost 5 bases and J lost 3; bases outside the gene matches: 5. CDR3 residues: CASSAGQGYYNEQFF. The CDR3 DNA reads TGTGCCAGCAGTGCGGGACAGGGCTACTACAATGAGCAGTTCTTC.

This sequence joins TRBV7-8 and TRBJ2-7, with D possibly being TRBD1 or TRBD2 (5 bases each). The CDR3 is 15 residues long. V was shortened by 3 bases and J by 5 bases, with 17 bases between the two germline ends. CDR1 is SGHVS and CDR2 is FQNEAQ in the germline V gene. CDR3 in DNA: TGTGCCAGCAGCTTCCCCATCGGGACGGCAGACGAGCAGTACTTC. Its protein is CASSFPIGTADEQYF. Together with reference TRBV7-8 and TRBJ2-7, the CDR3 gives the full variable domain: GAGVSQSPRYKVAKRGQDVALRCDPISGHVSLFWYQQALGQGPEFLTYFQNEAQLDKSGLPSDRFFAERPEGSVSTLKIQRTQQEDSAVYLCASSFPIGTADEQYFGPGTRLTVT.

This clonotype was counted only a few times. This chain uses TRBV18 with TRBJ2-5; D possibly corresponds to TRBD2 (5 bases). Germline CDR1 KGHSH, CDR2 LQKENI. The V gene lost 2 bases and the J gene lost 1 base, with 11 bases spanning the gap. CDR3 size: 15 residues. The CDR3 DNA reads TGTGCCAGCTCACCAGTAAGCGGAATCCAAGAGACCCAGTACTTC. This codes for CASSPVSGIQETQYF.

The genes are TRBV12-3 or TRBV12-4 and TRBJ1-2, with D possibly being TRBD1 (5 bases). V lost 5 bases and J lost 7, with 26 bases in between. CDR3 length: 17 residues. CDR3: CASSHGILGERRGGYTF. CDR3 coding DNA: TGTGCCAGCAGTCACGGGATCCTCGGGGAGAGGAGGGGTGGCTACACCTTC.

This clonotype showed up just a few times. The chain is built from TRBV28 and TRBJ2-7; the match to TRBD1 covers 7 bases. Germline V lookup: CDR1 MDHEN, CDR2 SYDVKM. The CDR3 has 11 amino acids. The CDR3 nucleotides are TGTGCAACAGGGGTGACCTACGAGCAGTACTTC. It translates to CATGVTYEQYF.

This clonotype was observed at least ten times. The chain couples TRBV7-2 to TRBJ2-1, with D uncertain. Between the trimmed V and J ends, which lost 5 bases and 7 bases, there was a span of 12 bases. The CDR3 consists of 13 residues. CDR1 and CDR2 from the germline V gene are SGHTA and FQGNSA. CDR3 sequence: CASSPSGWNEQFF. The CDR3 DNA is TGTGCCAGCAGCCCCTCCGGCTGGAATGAGCAGTTCTTC.

The chain is built from TRBV24-1 and TRBJ2-1; D not certain. Germline V gene lookup returns CDR1 KGHDR and CDR2 SFDVKD. Trimming removed 4 bases at V and 7 bases at J, with 25 bases between. CDR3 length: 18 amino acids. The CDR3 region is CATSDPKVENMRWNEQFF. DNA for the CDR3: TGTGCCACCAGTGACCCTAAAGTAGAGAATATGAGGTGGAATGAGCAGTTCTTC.

The chain has TRBV30 and TRBJ1-4; possible D gene TRBD1, 6 bases. Germline CDR1 is GTSNPN and CDR2 is SVGIG (reference sequence). CDR3 size: 13 residues. V shed 6 bases and J shed 8 bases, with 16 bases lying between them. CDR3 sequence reads: CACQFRGYEKLFF. Here the CDR3 DNA reads TGTGCCTGTCAGTTCAGGGGATACGAAAAACTGTTTTTT. The complete variable domain, with remaining parts taken from reference TRBV30 and TRBJ1-4, reads SQTIHQWPATLVQPVGSPLSLECTVEGTSNPNLYWYRQAAGRGLQLLFYSVGIGQISSEVPQNLSASRPQDRQFILSSKKLLLSDSGFYLCACQFRGYEKLFFGSGTQLSVL.

The rearrangement joins TRBV2 to TRBJ2-1; TRBD2 aligns across 7 bases. This CDR3 spans 13 amino acids. Germline-derived CDR1 and CDR2 are SNHLY and FYNNEI. Trimming cost V 3 bases and J 13 bases; bases outside gene matches: 9. CDR3 nucleotide sequence: TGTGCCAGCAGTGATACGGGGGGATTGGAACAGTTCTTC. Translating it yields CASSDTGGLEQFF.

V is TRBV9 and J is TRBJ2-3; the D is unclear. Trimming took 0 bases from V and 5 from J, leaving 10 bases between them. CDR1 SGDLS and CDR2 YYNGEE come from the germline V gene. The CDR3 is 14 amino acids. CDR3 loop: CASSVGLTGDTQYF. The CDR3 bases are TGTGCCAGCAGCGTAGGGTTAACGGGAGATACGCAGTATTTT.

This clonotype was recorded many times. The chain recombines TRBV29-1 with TRBJ2-1; D is perhaps TRBD2 (6 bases). From germline, CDR1 is SQVTM and CDR2 ANQGSEA. This CDR3 has 11 residues. V was clipped by 6 bases and J by 5 bases, with 8 bases between them. CDR3 region: CSVGEDNEQFF. The CDR3 DNA is TGCAGCGTGGGGGAGGACAATGAGCAGTTCTTC.

This clonotype was seen a handful of times. V usage is TRBV4-2 and J usage is TRBJ2-7, with no clear D. The CDR3 runs 15 residues. CDR1 is LGHNA and CDR2 is YNFKEQ in the germline V gene. Trimming shortened V by 0 bases and J by 4 bases, and 13 bases separated the two germline ends. The CDR3 bases are TGTGCCAGCAGCCAAGATCCCCAGATGTATTACGAGCAGTACTTC. It specifies CASSQDPQMYYEQYF.

This clonotype has only a few counts. The chain is built from TRBV27 and TRBJ2-4; perhaps TRBD1 as D (6 bases). CDR3 length: 16 amino acids. Germline CDR1 is MNHEY and CDR2 is SMNVEV (reference sequence). Trimming took off 4 bases at V and 0 bases at J, with 13 bases between the two ends. CDR3 sequence reads: CASSSGQILAKNIQYF. For the CDR3, the DNA is TGTGCCAGCAGTTCAGGACAGATTCTAGCCAAAAACATTCAGTACTTC.

This CDR3 reads CSVTKTTSSGNTIYF. CDR3 DNA sequence: TGCAGCGTTACTAAGACCACGAGCTCTGGAAACACCATATATTTT. This rearrangement joins TRBV29-1 to TRBJ1-3; D is unresolved. Germline lookup yields CDR1 SQVTM and CDR2 ANQGSEA. V was shortened by 5 bases and J by 0 bases, with 14 bases between the two germline ends. This CDR3 spans 15 amino acids. The entire variable domain, with the rest obtained from reference TRBV29-1 and TRBJ1-3, is as follows: SAVISQKPSRDICQRGTSLTIQCQVDSQVTMMFWYRQQPGQSLTLIATANQGSEATYESGFVIDKFPISRPNLTFSTLTVSNMSPEDSSIYLCSVTKTTSSGNTIYFGEGSWLTVV.

This clonotype has ten or more counts. V is TRBV5-1 and J is TRBJ2-1; D gene ambiguous. Trimming removed 3 bases at V and 10 bases at J, with 11 bases between. The CDR3 extends over 12 amino acids. Germline V gene data show CDR1 as SGHRS and CDR2 as YFSETQ. In DNA, the CDR3 is TGCGCCAGCAGCTACCCAGCAACAGAGCAGTTCTTC. Its protein product is CASSYPATEQFF.

In regard to this clonotype: Mismatch with germline at one junction end may stem from a read error. The chain couples TRBV6-6 to TRBJ1-5; D is unresolved. Germline CDR1 is MNHNY and CDR2 is SVGAGI (reference sequence). This CDR3 region has 12 residues. CDR3 in DNA: TGTGCCAGCAGTTACTCTGACATTTCCCAGCCTTTT. Translating gives CASSYSDISQPF.

This clonotype was seen a handful of times. The V and J genes are TRBV25-1 and TRBJ2-7, with D unresolved. V was shortened by 3 bases and J by 5 bases, with 17 bases between the two germline ends. CDR3 length: 15 residues. From germline, CDR1 is MGHDK and CDR2 SYGVNS. This CDR3 reads CASSDHGPRRDEQYF. In nucleotides, the CDR3 is TGTGCCAGCAGTGACCACGGGCCTCGGCGAGACGAGCAGTACTTC.

The rearrangement links TRBV7-8 to TRBJ2-1; 9 positions agree with TRBD1. The CDR3 covers 17 residues. CDR1 and CDR2 (germline): SGHVS, FQNEAQ. The V and J ends lost 2 bases and 2 bases, in that order; junction bases with no gene match: 7. The CDR3 region has the DNA TGTGCCAGCAGCTTATACTTCGGGACAGGGACCTACAATGAGCAGTTCTTC. Its translation: CASSLYFGTGTYNEQFF. The full variable domain, its missing parts supplied by reference TRBV7-8 and TRBJ2-1, is GAGVSQSPRYKVAKRGQDVALRCDPISGHVSLFWYQQALGQGPEFLTYFQNEAQLDKSGLPSDRFFAERPEGSVSTLKIQRTQQEDSAVYLCASSLYFGTGTYNEQFFGPGTRLTVL.

The sample holds a few counts of this clonotype. The chain employs TRBV28 and TRBJ2-2; tentative D call: TRBD2 (7 bases). Germline lookup yields CDR1 MDHEN and CDR2 SYDVKM. V lost 7 bases to trimming and J lost 1 base, with 31 bases between them. The CDR3 runs to 21 residues. CDR3 bases: TGTGCCAGCATGTTTTACAGCTGGGGGCCTAAAGCGGGGAGGAACACCGGGGAGCTGTTTTTT. It yields the protein CASMFYSWGPKAGRNTGELFF.

This clonotype was observed a handful of times. This chain uses TRBV28 with TRBJ1-2, with D possibly matching TRBD1 (5 bases). The V gene lost 6 bases and the J gene lost 5 bases, with 16 bases spanning the gap. The CDR3 covers 14 residues. Germline V lookup: CDR1 MDHEN, CDR2 SYDVKM. For the CDR3, the DNA is TGTGCCAGCAGCTGGGGGGACTCCGGGTATGGCTACACCTTC. Its translation: CASSWGDSGYGYTF.

V and J are TRBV30 and TRBJ2-7, with TRBD2 matching over 10 bases. The CDR3 loop spans 17 amino acids. V lost 1 base to trimming and J lost 0 bases; unmatched junction nucleotides: 9. Germline loops: CDR1 GTSNPN, CDR2 SVGIG (reference sequence). DNA for the CDR3: TGTGCCTGGAGTGATCTAGCGGGAGCACCTCTCTCCTACGAGCAGTACTTC. Its protein is CAWSDLAGAPLSYEQYF.

This clonotype was seen only a few times. The chain couples TRBV20-1 to TRBJ1-5; 7 bases are shared with TRBD1. The germline CDR1 and CDR2 sequences are DFQATT and SNEGSKA (reference sequence). The ends lost 6 bases at V and 1 base at J; junction bases unmatched: 9. This CDR3 is built from 15 residues. CDR3 region: CSATKTGTSNQPQHF. Here the CDR3 DNA reads TGCAGTGCCACCAAGACAGGGACGAGCAATCAGCCCCAGCATTTT.

This rearrangement joins TRBV7-2 to TRBJ2-3; 10 positions agree with TRBD2. CDR3 length: 15 amino acids. Germline trimming cut 5 bases from V and 4 bases from J; bases unmatched to any gene: 6. Germline CDR1 is SGHTA and CDR2 is FQGNSA. CDR3 sequence: CASSILSGGADTQYF. CDR3 DNA sequence: TGTGCCAGCAGCATTCTCAGCGGGGGGGCAGATACGCAGTATTTT.

The rearrangement uses TRBV28 and TRBJ1-1, with D perhaps matching TRBD1 (5 bases). CDR1 is MDHEN and CDR2 is SYDVKM in the germline V gene. V was trimmed by 8 bases and J by 0 bases, leaving 22 bases between them. CDR3 length: 17 amino acids. CDR3 in DNA: TGTGCCAGCCCCCCCCCAGGGCAGGGATTTTTGAACACTGAAGCTTTCTTT. Its protein product is CASPPPGQGFLNTEAFF.

This clonotype was seen at least ten times. Its ends do not fully match the called genes, so a read error is possible. CDR3: CASTPWGTSFTSNTGELFF. CDR3 nucleotides: TGTGCTAGCACGCCCTGGGGGACTAGCTTTACTTCGAACACCGGGGAGCTGTTTTTT. The chain carries TRBV7-7 and TRBJ2-2, with TRBD2 identical over 9 bases. The CDR3 sequence is 19 residues long. Germline assignment: CDR1 SSHAT and CDR2 FNYEAQ (reference sequence).

CDR3 protein: CASSPDRTNYGYTF. The DNA of the CDR3 is TGTGCCAGCAGCCCGGACCGTACTAACTATGGCTACACCTTC. The V gene is TRBV5-6, the J gene TRBJ1-2; no definite D call. Germline V CDR1 and CDR2: SGHDT, YYEEEE. V gave up 4 bases and J gave up 0 bases, with 10 bases separating them. The CDR3 totals 14 residues.

The chain joins TRBV7-8 to TRBJ2-4; 7 bases align to TRBD2. The germline CDR1 and CDR2 sequences are SGHVS and FQNEAQ. This CDR3 is 16 amino acids long. V shed 4 bases and J 5 bases; nucleotides not matched to a gene: 11. The CDR3 DNA reads TGTGCCAGCAGCTCCCAGACTTGGGCGGGGGAAAACATTCAGTACTTC. This encodes CASSSQTWAGENIQYF.

The chain uses TRBV29-1 and TRBJ2-2, with a possible D match to TRBD2 (7 bases). CDR3 length equals 17 residues. The germline gives CDR1 SQVTM, CDR2 ANQGSEA. Trimming pared 7 bases from V and 0 bases from J, leaving 21 bases between. The CDR3 reads CSAKPWGGGTNTGELFF. In DNA form, the CDR3 reads TGCAGCGCCAAACCCTGGGGCGGGGGCACGAACACCGGGGAGCTGTTTTTT.

The chain couples TRBV28 to TRBJ2-7; D remains ambiguous. The CDR3 spans 13 residues. CDR1 MDHEN and CDR2 SYDVKM come from the germline V gene. Trimming removed 2 bases from V and 7 bases from J, with 12 bases in between. DNA for the CDR3: TGTGCCAGCAGTTTAAGTCCGGCGAGGGAGCAGTACTTC. It codes for CASSLSPAREQYF.